Below, 9 T cell receptor beta chains from the same sample are listed, as sequenced in a study of T cell clonality in common variable immunodeficiency. Data came from immunoSEQ multiplex PCR; TCRdb stores just in-frame clones and leaves some out. Recorded here are about 66,000 clones, with no singletons, and the ten leading clones hold 1.5% to 2%. Sequences were obtained from peripheral blood mononuclear cells. These receptors were taken from a person aged 18 to 75 in good health.

There are many counts of this clone. CDR3 bases read: TGTGCCAGCAGCGCGACAGGGATCGGCAATGAG. Encoded protein: CASSATGIGNE. In full, the CDR3 reads CASSATGIGNEQFF. J is TRBJ2-1 and V is TRBV9, with 7 bases that match TRBD1. The missing CDR3 end, 3 residues past where the read stops, is filled in from the germline J gene. This CDR3 comprises 14 residues. The J segment lost 6 bases and the V segment lost 3 bases, leaving 6 bases of the junction unmatched. The germline V gene encodes CDR1 SGDLS and CDR2 YYNGEE.

This clone was seen many times. The read is 3 residues too short to cover the CDR3 end, so that end is filled in from the germline J gene. The rearrangement links TRBV5-1 to TRBJ1-4, with 9 nucleotides matching TRBD1. After removal of 5 bases from V and 8 bases from J, the junction contained 7 bases not matched to a gene. Looked up from germline, CDR1 is SGHRS and CDR2 is YFSETQ. This CDR3 has 14 residues. The CDR3 DNA, read in part, is TGCGCCAGCAGGGCCGGGACAGGGAAAGAAAAA. Translating it yields CASRAGTGKEK. The complete CDR3 reads CASRAGTGKEKLFF.

This clone has a count of ten or more. The CDR3 end falls 3 residues outside the read, so it is completed with the germline J gene. The chain employs TRBV5-6 and TRBJ2-7, with D hard to call. Germline V CDR1 and CDR2: SGHDT, YYEEEE. The CDR3 has 14 amino acids. The V end lost 2 bases, the J end lost 1 base, and 10 bases lay between the germline ends. The CDR3 region is CASSLWKGSYEQYF. The sequenced part of the CDR3 DNA is TGTGCCAGCAGCTTATGGAAGGGTTCCTACGAG.

This clone occurred many times. The junction does not match germline at one end; this may be a read error. The sequenced fragment ends 3 residues before the CDR3 boundary, so the rest is inferred from the germline J gene. This sequence joins TRBV4-2 and TRBJ2-3, with D hard to call. Germline CDR1 LGHNA, CDR2 YNFKEQ. This CDR3 is built from 16 residues. The covered CDR3 bases are TGCGCCAGCAGCCAAAAGCCTAATTTGCGTACAGATACG. Amino acids: CASSQKPNLRTDT. The CDR3 as a whole reads CASSQKPNLRTDTQYF.

The sample holds many counts of this clone. The CDR3 loop is CSARVRGGGGQPQHF. The CDR3 bases that were read are TGCAGTGCTAGAGTCCGGGGCGGGGGTGGACAGCCC. The V call is TRBV20-1, the J call TRBJ1-5; D is possibly TRBD1 (5 bases). The CDR3 is cut off 3 residues early in the read; its end comes from the germline J gene. V lost 1 base and J lost 7, with 17 bases in between. This CDR3 contains 15 residues. Germline lookup yields CDR1 DFQATT and CDR2 SNEGSKA (reference sequence).

This clone occurred many times. The CDR3 extends 3 residues past the end of the read, so its final part is completed from the germline J gene. The chain combines TRBV5-1 with TRBJ2-1; the match to TRBD2 covers 13 bases. Germline values: CDR1 SGHRS, CDR2 YFSETQ. This CDR3 has 16 residues. Trimming removed 2 bases from V and 4 bases from J; junction bases left unmatched: 3. CDR3 DNA (partial): TGCGCCAGCAGCTTCGGACTAGCGGGAGCGTACAATGAG. It is translated as CASSFGLAGAYNE. The whole CDR3 protein is CASSFGLAGAYNEQFF.

Many counts were recorded for this clone. Coverage ceases 3 residues before the CDR3 finishes, and the germline J gene fills in the end. This chain uses TRBV7-2 with TRBJ1-2; weak D call: TRBD1 (6 bases). The ends were cut back, 6 bases at V and 2 bases at J, with 10 bases in the middle. Germline V CDR1 and CDR2: SGHTA, FQGNSA. The CDR3 covers 13 residues. Incomplete CDR3 DNA: TGTGCCAGCAGTCCCGGGACAAACTATGGC. This codes for CASSPGTNYG. The full CDR3 protein is CASSPGTNYGYTF.

This clone has at least ten counts. Read sequence stops 3 residues before the CDR3 end, and the germline J gene provides the missing end. The same CDR3 also results from other DNA sequences found in this sample. This chain uses TRBV28 with TRBJ1-5, with D maybe TRBD1 (5 bases). Trimming took 5 bases from V and 0 from J, leaving 8 bases between them. The germline V gene has CDR1 MDHEN and CDR2 SYDVKM. The CDR3 has 14 residues. This CDR3 is CASSSGGSNQPQHF. Incomplete CDR3 DNA: TGTGCCAGCAGTAGCGGGGGTAGCAATCAGCCC.

This clone was counted many times. The CDR3 end lies 3 residues beyond the end of the read and is filled in from the germline J gene. This chain links TRBV19 with TRBJ2-7; D ambiguous. The CDR3 covers 11 residues. The germline V and J ends were trimmed by 8 bases and 3 bases, with 8 bases remaining between them. CDR1 is LNHDA, CDR2 SQIVND, per germline (reference sequence). Partial CDR3 DNA: TGTGCCAGTGGCCTAGGCTACGAG. This translates into CASGLGYE. The full CDR3 reads CASGLGYEQYF.